These T cell receptor beta chains were read from a single sample in a study of cytomegalovirus exposure and HLA in healthy donors. Here immunoSEQ multiplex PCR was the method, and the copy in TCRdb shows in-frame clones only, minus some. The table shows tens of thousands of clones, with 85% to 95% occurring only once. The specimen was PBMCs. The receptors here all came from a young woman in good health and CMV-seronegative. CDR3s include the opening cysteine and the closing phenylalanine or tryptophan. Each record gives: D gene, J gene, V gene, CDR3 protein, CDR3 DNA. A D gene is named only where the DNA matches it firmly.

>TRBD2|TRBJ2-1|TRBV7-7
CASSPLAGDNNEQFF
TGTGCCAGCAGCCCGCTAGCGGGAGACAACAATGAGCAGTTCTTC
>TRBD1|TRBJ1-1|TRBV7-9
CASSSDRISTEAFF
TGTGCCAGCAGCTCGGACAGGATAAGCACTGAAGCTTTCTTT
>NA|TRBJ2-1|TRBV5-8
CASSRPDSNEQFF
TGTGCCAGCAGCCGCCCAGACTCCAATGAGCAGTTCTTC
>TRBD1|TRBJ2-2|TRBV10-1
CASSGQGNTGELFF
TGCGCCAGCAGCGGACAGGGGAACACCGGGGAGCTGTTTTTT
>NA|TRBJ2-1|TRBV2
CASRPLGYEQFF
TGTGCCAGCAGACCACTAGGGTATGAGCAGTTCTTC
>TRBD1|TRBJ2-7|TRBV29-1
CSVATGFPSYEQYF
TGCAGCGTCGCGACAGGGTTCCCTTCCTACGAGCAGTACTTC
>NA|TRBJ1-6|TRBV7-2
CASSPRGRGTGSPLHF
TGTGCCAGCAGCCCACGAGGGCGGGGAACGGGTTCACCCCTCCACTTT
>TRBD1|TRBJ1-1|TRBV5-1
CASSLGTENTEAFF
TGCGCCAGCAGCCTCGGGACAGAGAACACTGAAGCTTTCTTT
>NA|TRBJ1-6|TRBV19
CASSIDPGYSPLHF
TGTGCCAGTAGTATAGATCCGGGGTATTCACCCCTCCACTTT
>TRBD1|TRBJ2-1|TRBV7-2
CASSWDRDNEQFF
TGTGCCAGCAGCTGGGACAGGGACAATGAGCAGTTCTTC
>NA|TRBJ2-1|TRBV9
CASSVDGLYNEQFF
TGTGCCAGCAGCGTAGACGGACTTTACAATGAGCAGTTCTTC
>NA|TRBJ2-4|TRBV7-2
CASSFNTAKNIQYF
TGTGCCAGCAGCTTTAACACCGCCAAAAACATTCAGTACTTC
>NA|TRBJ2-7|TRBV5-4
CASSKSGTVAEQYF
TGTGCCAGCAGCAAGAGCGGTACCGTCGCCGAGCAGTACTTC